This T cell receptor beta chain is from a study of T cell changes during pregnancy in multiple sclerosis. The repertoire was sequenced with immunoSEQ multiplex PCR; TCRdb's copy has only in-frame clones and lacks some. The data contain approximately 44,000 clones, more than 85% of them singletons. V lost 2 bases, J lost 2 bases, and 14 bases lay in between. The CDR3 is made up of 15 amino acids. CDR1 is SGDLS, CDR2 YYNGEE, per germline. This sequence was found in a female donor with multiple sclerosis, enrolled in a pregnancy study. Sequencing was performed on CD8+ T cells from peripheral blood mononuclear cells, taken in the third trimester of pregnancy. The J gene is TRBJ2-7, the V gene TRBV9, with a possible D match to TRBD1 (5 bases). The CDR3 sequence: CASSVDGHPTYEQYF. The CDR3 nucleotides read TGTGCCAGCAGCGTCGACGGACACCCAACCTACGAGCAGTACTTC.